The 27 T cell receptor beta chains below were found in one sample sequenced in a study of identical twins. TCRdb passed the 5' RACE reads through MiXCR, listing each CDR3 protein once. The sample contains just over 450,000 distinct CDR3 sequences, 12% to 15% of which appear only once. The sample also formed part of further work on yellow fever vaccine responses in identical twins.

Sequenced: CD4+ T cells sorted from blood. All receptors come from a woman in her late teens or twenties in good health.

V usage is TRBV3-1 and J usage is TRBJ2-7; a weak D match, TRBD1 (5 bases). The V end lost 0 bases, the J end lost 7 bases, and 13 bases lay between the germline ends. This CDR3 is built from 14 residues. Germline V gives CDR1 LGHDT, CDR2 YNNKEL (reference sequence). The CDR3 nucleotides are TGTGCCAGCAGCCAAGAAGGCAGGGTCAGAGAGCAGTACTTC. Translating gives CASSQEGRVREQYF.

This clonotype was counted only a few times. The rearrangement joins TRBV29-1 to TRBJ1-2; D not resolved. The V and J ends lost 6 bases and 8 bases respectively, with 10 bases between them. This CDR3 spans 10 amino acids. From germline, CDR1 is SQVTM and CDR2 ANQGSEA. In DNA, the CDR3 is TGCAGCGTGACCGGACCCGGCTACACCTTC. It encodes CSVTGPGYTF. Variable domain in full (rest from reference TRBV29-1 and TRBJ1-2): SAVISQKPSRDICQRGTSLTIQCQVDSQVTMMFWYRQQPGQSLTLIATANQGSEATYESGFVIDKFPISRPNLTFSTLTVSNMSPEDSSIYLCSVTGPGYTFGSGTRLTVV.

The rearrangement uses TRBV5-1 and TRBJ2-7; D unresolved. The CDR3 extends over 13 amino acids. V shed 1 base and J shed 4 bases, with 9 bases lying between them. Germline loops: CDR1 SGHRS, CDR2 YFSETQ. The CDR3 loop reads CASSLKSGYEQYF. The CDR3 nucleotides read TGCGCCAGCAGCTTGAAATCAGGTTACGAGCAGTACTTC.

This chain connects TRBV3-1 to TRBJ2-7; D is unclear. The V gene lost 0 bases and the J gene lost 8 bases, with 11 bases spanning the gap. Germline values: CDR1 LGHDT, CDR2 YNNKEL (reference sequence). This CDR3 contains 13 residues. The CDR3 is CASSQDSRLQQYF. As DNA, the CDR3 is TGTGCCAGCAGCCAAGATAGCAGGTTACAGCAGTACTTC.

This clonotype was seen only a few times. The chain has TRBV9 and TRBJ1-1; D unclear. V lost 4 bases, J lost 4 bases, and 17 bases lay in between. This CDR3 comprises 15 residues. CDR1 and CDR2 (germline): SGDLS, YYNGEE. CDR3 region: CASSPLGAVSTEAFF. CDR3 in DNA: TGTGCCAGCAGCCCTCTCGGTGCAGTTTCCACTGAAGCTTTCTTT.

This clonotype was counted a few times. The chain links TRBV7-2 to TRBJ2-1; 12 bases are shared with TRBD1. Germline trimming cut 9 bases from V and 6 bases from J; bases unmatched to any gene: 15. The CDR3 has 17 residues. Germline V gives CDR1 SGHTA, CDR2 FQGNSA. The CDR3 loop is CASSGTGGGLAFNEQFF. In nucleotides, the CDR3 is TGTGCCAGTTCCGGGACAGGGGGCGGTCTAGCCTTCAATGAGCAGTTCTTC.

V and J are TRBV28 and TRBJ2-5; the D is unclear. The CDR3 contains 14 residues. Between the trimmed V and J ends, which lost 5 bases and 1 base, there was a span of 11 bases. CDR1 and CDR2 (germline): MDHEN, SYDVKM. In DNA, the CDR3 is TGTGCCAGCAGTCCCGCGAAGCCCCAAGAGACCCAGTACTTC. Translation gives CASSPAKPQETQYF.

The chain couples TRBV12-3 or TRBV12-4 to TRBJ2-3; 7 nucleotides agree with TRBD2. After removal of 3 bases from V and 0 bases from J, the junction contained 3 bases not matched to a gene. The CDR3 is made up of 15 amino acids. CDR3: CASSFGGVSTDTQYF. DNA of the CDR3: TGTGCCAGCAGTTTTGGGGGGGTGAGCACAGATACGCAGTATTTT.

This clonotype was picked up many times. The chain recombines TRBV7-2 with TRBJ1-2; 8 nucleotides match TRBD1. With V trimmed by 6 bases and J by 7 bases, 10 bases remained unmatched. CDR1 is SGHTA and CDR2 is FQGNSA in the germline V gene. CDR3 length: 14 residues. The CDR3 loop is CASSPKTGGGGYTF. For the CDR3, the DNA is TGTGCCAGCAGTCCTAAAACAGGGGGAGGTGGCTACACCTTC.

The chain carries TRBV6-1 and TRBJ2-7; 7 nucleotides line up with TRBD1. The CDR3 consists of 17 residues. CDR1 and CDR2 (germline): MNHNS, SASEGT. Germline trimming cut 6 bases from V and 4 bases from J; bases unmatched to any gene: 18. The DNA for the CDR3 is TGTGCCAGCAGCAGTTCGGTACGAGGGGCAGGGGGATACGAGCAGTACTTC. Encoded protein: CASSSSVRGAGGYEQYF.

The rearrangement joins TRBV28 to TRBJ2-5; D is perhaps TRBD2 (5 bases). CDR3 size: 15 residues. Germline V lookup: CDR1 MDHEN, CDR2 SYDVKM. Trimming removed 5 bases from V and 6 bases from J, with 19 bases in between. This chain's CDR3 is CASSIGFGNRKTQYF. CDR3 in DNA: TGTGCCAGCAGTATAGGGTTCGGGAACCGAAAGACCCAGTACTTC.

This clonotype was observed many times. The genes are TRBV11-2 and TRBJ2-5; possibly TRBD1 for D (6 bases). Trimming pared 0 bases from V and 5 bases from J, leaving 13 bases between. The CDR3 is made up of 15 amino acids. In germline, CDR1 is SGHAT, CDR2 FQNNGV. CDR3 loop: CASSLEGGDLETQYF. CDR3 sequence (DNA): TGTGCCAGCAGCTTAGAAGGGGGAGATCTGGAGACCCAGTACTTC.

This clonotype was observed many times. The chain links TRBV4-1 to TRBJ2-2; D gene ambiguous. The germline gives CDR1 MGHRA, CDR2 YSYEKL. V was cut by 4 bases and J by 4 bases, with 4 bases left in between. CDR3 length: 12 residues. CDR3: CASSRSTGELFF. The DNA of the CDR3 is TGCGCCAGCAGCCGGAGCACCGGGGAGCTGTTTTTT.

This clonotype was observed many times. The chain uses TRBV2 and TRBJ1-1; no reliable D call. The V end was cut by 3 bases, the J end by 1 base, with 6 bases between. The CDR3 is 13 residues long. Per germline, CDR1 SNHLY and CDR2 FYNNEI. The CDR3 region has the DNA TGTGCCAGCAGTGACAACACGAACACTGAAGCTTTCTTT. This sequence encodes CASSDNTNTEAFF.

The V and J genes are TRBV6-2 or TRBV6-3 and TRBJ2-4, with TRBD1 matching over 8 bases. Losses at the gene ends were 6 bases for V and 8 bases for J; bases not matched to a gene: 3. CDR3 length equals 12 residues. Germline assignment: CDR1 MNHEY and CDR2 SVGEGT. Here the CDR3 reads CASSDRGHIQYF. CDR3 DNA: TGTGCCAGCAGCGACAGGGGTCACATTCAGTACTTC.

This clonotype was seen at least ten times. The chain joins TRBV29-1 to TRBJ2-3; D uncertain. The CDR3 contains 13 residues. Trimming removed 0 bases from V and 6 bases from J, with 10 bases in between. The germline V gene encodes CDR1 SQVTM and CDR2 ANQGSEA. Written as DNA, the CDR3 is TGCAGCGTTGAAGATTCAGTTTGGGATACGCAGTATTTT. Translation gives CSVEDSVWDTQYF.

This clonotype has a handful of counts. J is TRBJ2-7 and V is TRBV5-1, with no clear D. CDR3 length: 12 amino acids. V was shortened by 1 base and J by 6 bases, with 8 bases between the two germline ends. Germline-derived CDR1 and CDR2 are SGHRS and YFSETQ. CDR3 region: CASSLSGTEQYF. The DNA of the CDR3 is TGCGCCAGCAGCTTGTCAGGTACCGAGCAGTACTTC.

This clonotype was recorded a few times. V and J are TRBV27 and TRBJ1-6; D is undetermined. V lost 1 base and J 8 bases, leaving 3 bases between the germline ends. Germline CDR1 MNHEY, CDR2 SMNVEV (reference sequence). The CDR3 sequence is 12 residues long. The CDR3: CASSLYDSPLHF. DNA for the CDR3: TGTGCCAGCAGTTTATACGATTCACCCCTCCACTTT.

V gene TRBV5-4 combines with J gene TRBJ2-2; TRBD2 might be the D (5 bases). CDR1 and CDR2 from the germline V gene are SGHNT and YYREEE (reference sequence). The V and J ends lost 0 bases and 6 bases respectively, with 12 bases between them. The CDR3 spans 15 residues. The CDR3 DNA reads as TGTGCCAGCAGCTTGGAGTCGGGGATCGCCGGGGAGCTGTTTTTT. This gives the protein CASSLESGIAGELFF. Full variable domain (remainder filled in from reference TRBV5-4 and TRBJ2-2): ETGVTQSPTHLIKTRGQQVTLRCSSQSGHNTVSWYQQALGQGPQFIFQYYREEENGRGNFPPRFSGLQFPNYSSELNVNALELDDSALYLCASSLESGIAGELFFGEGSRLTVL.

This clonotype has just a few counts. The chain links TRBV10-3 to TRBJ2-7; D not certain. There are 14 residues in the CDR3. V was trimmed by 3 bases and J by 3 bases, leaving 12 bases between them. Looked up from germline, CDR1 is ENHRY and CDR2 is SYGVKD. The CDR3 sequence is CAISEASYYYEQYF. The DNA of the CDR3 is TGTGCCATCAGTGAAGCCAGTTACTACTACGAGCAGTACTTC.

A few counts support this clonotype. The chain carries TRBV6-6 and TRBJ1-5; 7 bases are shared with TRBD1. The germline V gene has CDR1 MNHNY and CDR2 SVGAGI (reference sequence). CDR3 length: 13 amino acids. Trimming cost V 6 bases and J 5 bases; bases outside gene matches: 4. The CDR3 nucleotides are TGTGCCAGCAGCGGACAGGAACATCAGCCCCAGCATTTT. This translates into CASSGQEHQPQHF.

The chain uses TRBV10-1 and TRBJ2-3; 7 positions match TRBD2. The length of the CDR3 is 14 residues. The junction had 6 bases not matched to a gene; V was cut back by 5 bases and J by 4 bases. The V gene's germline CDR1 is WNHNN and CDR2 SYGVQD (reference sequence). This CDR3 reads CASSFTGGSDTQYF. DNA of the CDR3: TGCGCCAGCAGTTTCACGGGAGGTTCAGATACGCAGTATTTT.

A few counts support this clonotype. The chain recombines TRBV6-6 with TRBJ2-7; 8 nucleotides match TRBD1. Per germline, CDR1 MNHNY and CDR2 SVGAGI (reference sequence). Losses at the gene ends were 7 bases for V and 5 bases for J; bases not matched to a gene: 7. There are 13 residues in the CDR3. The CDR3 spells CASTRTGRNEQYF. The CDR3 DNA sequence: TGTGCCAGCACACGGACAGGGAGGAACGAGCAGTACTTC.

This rearrangement joins TRBV2 to TRBJ2-5; D is perhaps TRBD1 (6 bases). V was cut by 7 bases and J by 4 bases, with 16 bases left in between. The CDR3 loop spans 14 amino acids. The germline gives CDR1 SNHLY, CDR2 FYNNEI. CDR3 region: CASTKGVPGETQYF. The CDR3 DNA sequence: TGTGCCAGCACCAAGGGGGTCCCAGGAGAGACCCAGTACTTC. Full variable domain (remainder filled in from reference TRBV2 and TRBJ2-5): EPEVTQTPSHQVTQMGQEVILRCVPISNHLYFYWYRQILGQKVEFLVSFYNNEISEKSEIFDDQFSVERPDGSNFTLKIRSTKLEDSAMYFCASTKGVPGETQYFGPGTRLLVL.

This rearrangement joins TRBV14 to TRBJ1-6, with TRBD1 identical over 7 bases. The junction had 12 bases not matched to a gene; V was cut back by 0 bases and J by 10 bases. The V gene's germline CDR1 is SGHDN and CDR2 FVKESK. The CDR3 has 17 residues. CDR3 residues: CASSQDAQQGLGSPLHF. CDR3 bases: TGTGCCAGCAGCCAAGATGCCCAACAGGGGCTCGGGTCACCCCTCCACTTT.

This clonotype came up a few times. V and J are TRBV7-3 and TRBJ2-5; D unclear. The CDR3 has 16 residues. Germline values: CDR1 SGHTA, CDR2 FQGTGA. Trimming left V 1 base short and J 2 bases short, with 14 bases between. The CDR3, as DNA: TGTGCCAGCAGCTTAATCCTACCGGTTGAACAAGAGACCCAGTACTTC. It encodes CASSLILPVEQETQYF.

This clonotype was counted a few times. The V gene is TRBV5-6, the J gene TRBJ2-3; TRBD2 agrees at 12 bases. Germline-derived CDR1 and CDR2 are SGHDT and YYEEEE. The CDR3 is 17 amino acids. J gave up 5 bases and V 4 bases, and 11 bases lay outside the gene matches. The CDR3 loop is CASSPRTSGVSEDTQYF. The CDR3 DNA reads TGTGCCAGCAGCCCTCGGACTAGCGGGGTGAGTGAAGATACGCAGTATTTT.